This T cell receptor (beta chain) comes out of a study of T cells in Graves' hyperthyroidism and ophthalmopathy (dated by TCRdb to the late 2010s). About the study as a whole: To identify TCR V-J signatures that set the groups apart, the researchers used a discovery cohort of 100 patients, made up of under 50 with Graves' ophthalmopathy and 55 to 65 with stable Graves' hyperthyroidism. An independent validation cohort of about 20 hyperthyroidism patients and over 15 patients who later progressed to ophthalmopathy tested prospective prediction of ophthalmopathy. For training and testing, the 100 or so patients in the discovery cohort were randomly divided in a 7:3 ratio. In addition, the study compared T-cell repertoires in thyroid tissue and in blood from over 5 Graves' hyperthyroidism patients. Following sampling, methimazole starting at 30 mg daily was given to hyperthyroidism patients, and high-dose intravenous methylprednisolone was given to ophthalmopathy patients. TCR Vbeta CDR3 sequencing of around 130 peripheral blood samples (under 45 ophthalmopathy, some 75 hyperthyroidism and approximately 17 progressor patients) is reported in the paper. The research as a whole found: In validation, progression to ophthalmopathy was predicted by the model with approximately 67% sensitivity and about 72% specificity, a median of around 6.5 months before onset. Sample size was not statistically predetermined, and blinding of investigators to group allocation was not performed. In cross-validation, a model built on a 13 V-J signature told ophthalmopathy apart from stable hyperthyroidism with over 85% sensitivity and around 83% specificity, and in testing the same model reached 80%/75%. Most expanded thyroid clonotypes (frequency above 0.001) were also found in blood, which suggests that blood repertoires may mirror thyroid immune responses.

Amplification of TCR beta CDR3 regions was carried out from RNA transcripts. The first round of RT-PCR for the TCR CDR3 was performed with the HTBI primer set and the Qiagen OneStep RT-PCR kit. Libraries were constructed in a second round of multiplex PCR, after which size selection and purification were performed. Paired-end sequencing of the libraries was performed with 100 bp reads on an Illumina HiSeq2000. Per the authors' processing: SOAPnuke was used to process the raw data, removing reads that contained adapters or uncalled bases, had a mean Phred below 15, or lacked an exact match to the constant primer or identifier. High-quality paired reads were merged with COPE v1.2.5, and unique nucleotide sequences were defined as clonotypes. MiTCR v1.1 was used to align the clonotypes against IMGT TRBV, TRBD and TRBJ reference segments. The analysis was restricted to V-J combinations with a frequency above 0.0001, which together covered about 99% of the repertoires. The TCS score was defined as F50 (clonal expansion) divided by E x V (chaos), with BLOSUM62-based TCRdist calculated between CDR3 peptides within each V-J. Welch's t-statistics and random forest reduced some 510 V-J features to 10 to 15, which were used in a naive Bayes classifier (R e1071). The similarity between thyroid and blood repertoires was quantified using the Morisita-Horn index. In-frame beta chains were kept once TCRdb had trimmed the public reads at Q25 with fastp and called clones with MiXCR. Every distinct CDR3 protein forms one entry, paired with its most common genes and DNA. These V and J calls originate from TCRdb's pipeline instead of the authors' own analysis. Across this sample there are more than 550,000 distinct CDR3 sequences, with roughly 46% seen only once. The top ten clones comprise under 8% of the sample.

A word on this clonotype: Its recognized antigen is unknown. Within one base of it there is no much larger clone, and no base qualities were kept.

Patients with uncontrolled infections, other autoimmune diseases, pregnancy or lactation were excluded. Diagnoses were established on the basis of clinical symptoms, serum thyroxine and TRAb, thyroid ultrasound, and orbital computed tomography. Total RNA was extracted with Trizol reagent, and quality was checked on an Agilent 2100 Bioanalyzer. The V and J ends are trimmed by 0 bases and 2 bases, leaving 10 bases between them. Including the terminal cysteine and phenylalanine, the CDR3 comprises 15 residues. The retained sequence is limited to the CDR3, 45 bases, with the frame set at the first base. From the germline V gene, CDR1 is MNHEY and CDR2 is SVGAGI.

The clonotype originates from an adult man with Graves' disease, either hyperthyroidism or ophthalmopathy (not recorded which). Sequences were obtained from peripheral blood or thyroid tissue (not recorded which). The receptor chain draws on TRBV6-5 and TRBJ2-5, with the D gene too uncertain to name. CDR3 protein: CASSYSTYSQETQYF. The sequenced DNA: TGTGCCAGCAGTTACTCGACGTACAGTCAAGAGACCCAGTACTTC.